This paragraph covers one T cell receptor beta chain sequence. What it recognizes is unknown. These data are taken from a study of T cell responses to AZD1222 COVID-19 vaccine. The CDR3 extends over 13 amino acids. Germline values: CDR1 KGHSH, CDR2 LQKENI. V lost 2 bases to trimming and J lost 9 bases, with 8 bases between them. General observations from the study: Spike-specific TCRs gained breadth and depth after people received two AZD1222 doses.

Using immunoSEQ multiplex PCR, the repertoire was profiled, and TCRdb retains in-frame clones only, with some absent. The sample has roughly 180,000 clones; roughly 90% are singletons. This sequence originates from an adult who received the AZD1222 COVID-19 vaccine. This specimen was peripheral blood, taken 28 days after the second AZD1222 dose. The V call is TRBV18, the J call TRBJ1-6; D remains unclear. This chain's CDR3 is CASSPSHRSPLHF. For the CDR3, the DNA is TGTGCCAGCTCACCAAGTCACCGTTCACCCCTCCACTTT.